Listed below are T cell receptor beta chains from one sample, sequenced in a study of blood T cell repertoires in COVID-19. TCRdb's copy holds only in-frame clones and misses some; the assay was immunoSEQ multiplex PCR. The data show about 140,000 clones, with 80% to 85% seen just once and under 4.5% held by the top ten. Sequencing was done on a sample of peripheral blood. These receptors all stem from a woman aged 55-69 years with acute or convalescent COVID-19. The conserved cysteine and the conserved F or W are not part of the CDR3 here. Fields, in order: V gene, J gene, CDR3 protein.

v_gene: TRBV28; j_gene: TRBJ2-7; CDR3aa: ASSRQGSSYEQY
v_gene: TRBV10-1; j_gene: TRBJ2-7; CDR3aa: ASSESGLGEQY
v_gene: TRBV11-2; j_gene: TRBJ1-6; CDR3aa: ASSLGGFNSPLH
v_gene: TRBV28; j_gene: TRBJ2-1; CDR3aa: ASSLGGLVHQF
v_gene: TRBV2; j_gene: TRBJ1-2; CDR3aa: ASSESALGYT
v_gene: TRBV27; j_gene: TRBJ1-5; CDR3aa: ASSFEGRGNQPQH
v_gene: TRBV5-5; j_gene: TRBJ1-1; CDR3aa: ASSSPQGGTWNTEAF
v_gene: TRBV19; j_gene: TRBJ1-2; CDR3aa: ASHILGQGPNYGYT
v_gene: TRBV30; j_gene: TRBJ2-7; CDR3aa: AYSKRAYEQY
v_gene: TRBV4-3; j_gene: TRBJ1-2; CDR3aa: ASSRIQSYGYT
v_gene: TRBV6-5; j_gene: TRBJ2-1; CDR3aa: ASRGGGPPNNEQF
v_gene: TRBV5-1; j_gene: TRBJ2-5; CDR3aa: ASSLGSGTSGQETQY
v_gene: TRBV19; j_gene: TRBJ2-1; CDR3aa: ASSSPRDRGRNEQF
v_gene: TRBV6-5; j_gene: TRBJ2-7; CDR3aa: ASRLTRGPYEQY
v_gene: TRBV4-2; j_gene: TRBJ1-6; CDR3aa: ASSQEGKTGSNSPLH
v_gene: TRBV7-3; j_gene: TRBJ2-3; CDR3aa: ASSSELSSTDTQY
v_gene: TRBV19; j_gene: TRBJ2-7; CDR3aa: ASSIVAGAIANEQY
v_gene: TRBV5-4; j_gene: TRBJ1-4; CDR3aa: ASSPGTGTSTNEKLF
v_gene: TRBV5-1; j_gene: TRBJ2-1; CDR3aa: ASSLLAGAYNEQF
v_gene: TRBV14; j_gene: TRBJ2-7; CDR3aa: ASSRDPGGEARYEQY